The 9 T cell receptor beta chains listed next were all sequenced from one sample in a study of blood T cell repertoires in COVID-19. Assay used: immunoSEQ multiplex PCR; TCRdb lists only in-frame clones, some missing. The table lists under 350,000 clones, approximately 85% of them singletons, with approximately 11% in the top ten. Material for sequencing was peripheral blood. The receptors originated from an older woman with acute or convalescent COVID-19.

Only one count was recorded for this clone. This chain joins TRBV6-4 and TRBJ1-1, with D possibly being TRBD1 (5 bases). CDR3 size: 13 residues. V was trimmed by 3 bases and J by 5 bases, leaving 10 bases between them. Germline CDR1 reads MRHNA; CDR2 reads SNTAGT. The CDR3, as DNA: TGTGCCAGCAGTGAAGGGGCGGGGACTGAAGCTTTCTTT. It specifies CASSEGAGTEAFF.

In its sample, this clone was seen once. The V gene is TRBV2, the J gene TRBJ2-5, with D unresolved. The CDR3 covers 11 residues. The germline gives CDR1 SNHLY, CDR2 FYNNEI. Trimming pared 8 bases from V and 1 base from J, leaving 5 bases between. As DNA, the CDR3 is TGTGCCAGCCAGCGCCAAGAGACCCAGTACTTC. The encoded protein is CASQRQETQYF. Based on the CDR3 plus reference TRBV2 and TRBJ2-5, the full variable domain is EPEVTQTPSHQVTQMGQEVILRCVPISNHLYFYWYRQILGQKVEFLVSFYNNEISEKSEIFDDQFSVERPDGSNFTLKIRSTKLEDSAMYFCASQRQETQYFGPGTRLLVL.

This chain links TRBV5-1 with TRBJ1-4; possible D gene TRBD1, 5 bases. V shed 2 bases and J shed 1 base, with 15 bases lying between them. The V gene's germline CDR1 is SGHRS and CDR2 YFSETQ. The CDR3 sequence is 17 residues long. CDR3 nucleotide sequence: TGCGCCAGCAGCTTAAAGGGCCGTAGGGGAACTAATGAAAAACTGTTTTTT. Residues: CASSLKGRRGTNEKLFF.

This rearrangement joins TRBV7-9 to TRBJ1-5; D uncertain. CDR1 SEHNR and CDR2 FQNEAQ come from the germline V gene (reference sequence). This CDR3 is built from 19 residues. Trimming removed 1 base at V and 0 bases at J, with 19 bases between. The CDR3 loop is CASSLGDGGSPDSNQPQHF. The CDR3 nucleotides are TGTGCCAGCAGCTTAGGTGACGGCGGCAGCCCCGATAGCAATCAGCCCCAGCATTTT.

This chain uses TRBV11-2 with TRBJ1-5, with unresolved D. The CDR3 has 13 residues. Between the trimmed V and J ends, which lost 1 base and 5 bases, there was a span of 6 bases. The germline V gene has CDR1 SGHAT and CDR2 FQNNGV. For the CDR3, the DNA is TGTGCCAGCAGCTTAGGGCTGGATCAGCCCCAGCATTTT. It yields the protein CASSLGLDQPQHF.

The gene calls are TRBV19 and TRBJ1-1, with 9 bases aligning to TRBD1. The CDR3 sequence is 15 residues long. CDR1 and CDR2 from the germline V gene are LNHDA and SQIVND (reference sequence). With V trimmed by 5 bases and J by 4 bases, 8 bases remained unmatched. The CDR3 protein is CASSAPWTGVTEAFF. The CDR3 DNA sequence: TGTGCCAGTAGTGCCCCCTGGACAGGGGTCACTGAAGCTTTCTTT. Based on the CDR3 plus reference TRBV19 and TRBJ1-1, the full variable domain is DGGITQSPKYLFRKEGQNVTLSCEQNLNHDAMYWYRQDPGQGLRLIYYSQIVNDFQKGDIAEGYSVSREKKESFPLTVTSAQKNPTAFYLCASSAPWTGVTEAFFGQGTRLTVV.

The rearrangement uses TRBV30 and TRBJ1-1; 7 bases are shared with TRBD1. V shed 6 bases and J 3 bases; nucleotides not matched to a gene: 4. Germline assignment: CDR1 GTSNPN and CDR2 SVGIG (reference sequence). This CDR3 has 12 residues. The CDR3 protein is CACPRGDTEAFF. Here the CDR3 DNA reads TGTGCCTGCCCCAGGGGGGACACTGAAGCTTTCTTT.

This clone is a singleton in its sample. The V call is TRBV6-5, the J call TRBJ1-3, with 7 bases matching TRBD1. The germline CDR1 and CDR2 sequences are MNHEY and SVGAGI. V trimming: 5 bases; J trimming: 5 bases; junction bases outside the gene matches: 6. CDR3 size: 14 residues. DNA of the CDR3: TGTGCCAGCAGTAGACAGGGTCGCCGAAACACCATATATTTT. Amino acids: CASSRQGRRNTIYF.

About this clone: Other DNA sequences in the same sample also yield this CDR3. The gene calls are TRBV5-1 and TRBJ2-5, with 7 positions matching TRBD2. The V gene's germline CDR1 is SGHRS and CDR2 YFSETQ. The CDR3 extends over 15 amino acids. Trimming at V came to 0 bases and at J to 1 base, leaving 3 bases not matched to a gene. CDR3 protein: CASSLGTSVQETQYF. CDR3 sequence (DNA): TGCGCCAGCAGCTTGGGGACTAGTGTCCAAGAGACCCAGTACTTC. The full variable domain, with the rest looked up from reference TRBV5-1 and TRBJ2-5, is KAGVTQTPRYLIKTRGQQVTLSCSPISGHRSVSWYQQTPGQGLQFLFEYFSETQRNKGNFPGRFSGRQFSNSRSEMNVSTLELGDSALYLCASSLGTSVQETQYFGPGTRLLVL.